Below are 2 T cell receptor beta chains sequenced from a single sample in a study of T-cell memory formation after mild COVID-19. MiXCR, applied by TCRdb to the 5' RACE reads, yields one record per CDR3 protein. The sample records approximately 65,000 distinct CDR3 sequences, 16% being singletons. Source material: PBMCs or a T cell subset sorted from them (not recorded which). The receptors were gathered from an adult woman who had mild COVID-19 (a few samples of this study predate the infection). Cell type and time point are not known.

This rearrangement joins TRBV5-1 to TRBJ1-2; a possible D gene is TRBD1 (5 bases). The germline V gene encodes CDR1 SGHRS and CDR2 YFSETQ. The V gene lost 3 bases and the J gene lost 6 bases, with 18 bases spanning the gap. CDR3 size: 15 residues. The CDR3 loop reads CASSWTPGHVNGYTF. DNA of the CDR3: TGCGCCAGCAGCTGGACCCCAGGGCATGTGAATGGCTACACCTTC.

CDR3 nucleotide sequence: TGTGCCAGCAGCTTAAAAGGGGGCTTTAGGGGCTACGAGCAGTACTTC. Encoded protein: CASSLKGGFRGYEQYF. V is TRBV13 and J is TRBJ2-7; 7 bases agree with TRBD1. The V segment lost 2 bases and the J segment 3 bases; nucleotides outside the gene matches: 10. This CDR3 has 16 residues. Germline V gene lookup returns CDR1 PRHDT and CDR2 FYEKMQ (reference sequence).